Sequencing of this T cell receptor (beta chain) was carried out in a study of cytomegalovirus exposure and HLA in healthy donors. Across the study: Across a few hundred genotyped donors, around 80% landed in the Caucasian-associated ancestry cluster.

Primers: 60 Vbeta forward and 13 Jbeta reverse. Original processing notes: Counted up in a later analysis, unique TCR beta chains came to approximately 83 million, with some 9.9 million shared. Using immunoSEQ multiplex PCR, the repertoire was profiled, and TCRdb retains in-frame clones only, with some absent. V and J calls and clone size follow that table, whereas D and trimming were derived from the DNA. The table includes roughly 60,000 clones, around 77% detected once. Regarding this clone: Antigen unknown.

Overall study results and limits: Sequencing had likely introduced a cluster of highly shared sequence variants as an artifact.

What was sequenced was PBMCs. The source of this sequence is a woman in her thirties or forties in good health and CMV-seropositive.

The CDR3 sequence: CASSLGDRVLYTEAFF. As DNA, the CDR3 is TGCGCCAGCAGCTTGGGTGACAGAGTTTTATACACTGAAGCTTTCTTT. The V call is TRBV5-1, the J call TRBJ1-1; weak D call: TRBD1 (5 bases). Trimming left V 0 bases short and J 3 bases short, with 15 bases between. The CDR3 sequence is 16 residues long. Germline V gene sequence: CDR1 SGHRS, CDR2 YFSETQ.